The 10 T cell receptor beta chains below come from one sample, sequenced in a study of T-cell memory formation after mild COVID-19. In TCRdb, the 5' RACE reads were re-called with MiXCR into one record per CDR3 protein. There are 300,000 to 400,000 distinct CDR3 sequences in the sample; about 13% occur only once, and 20% to 25% lies in the top ten. The material sequenced was PBMCs or a T cell subset sorted from them (not recorded which). Receptors were obtained from a man between 18 and 35 years old who had mild COVID-19 (a few samples of this study predate the infection). Cell type and time point are not known.

The gene calls are TRBV6-2 or TRBV6-3 and TRBJ2-1; 9 nucleotides match TRBD1. Trimming removed 11 bases from V and 8 bases from J; junction bases left unmatched: 10. This CDR3 region has 13 residues. Germline V lookup: CDR1 MNHEY, CDR2 SVGEGT. The CDR3 DNA sequence: TGTGCCGGGGCGGGACAGGGTAACCATGAGCAGTTCTTC. Translation: CAGAGQGNHEQFF.

This clonotype showed up just a few times. The rearrangement uses TRBV11-3 and TRBJ2-2; TRBD1 matches at 7 bases. CDR1 is SGHNT, CDR2 YENEEA, per germline. The CDR3 is made up of 17 amino acids. The V segment lost 5 bases and the J segment 0 bases; nucleotides outside the gene matches: 9. The CDR3 coding sequence is TGTGCCAGCAGCGGCCGACAGGGATCCTCGAACACCGGGGAGCTGTTTTTT. This codes for CASSGRQGSSNTGELFF.

The chain employs TRBV28 and TRBJ1-4; D might be TRBD1 (6 bases). V lost 8 bases to trimming and J lost 7 bases, with 14 bases between them. The CDR3 covers 13 residues. Germline CDR1 reads MDHEN; CDR2 reads SYDVKM. The CDR3 here is CASGTGYREKLFF. The CDR3 coding sequence is TGTGCCAGCGGAACAGGGTACCGTGAAAAACTGTTTTTT.

The rearrangement joins TRBV5-1 to TRBJ1-2, with 12 positions matching TRBD1. Losses at the gene ends were 4 bases for V and 5 bases for J; bases not matched to a gene: 6. Germline V gene lookup returns CDR1 SGHRS and CDR2 YFSETQ. The CDR3 loop spans 15 amino acids. The CDR3 here is CASSPGTGGRYGYTF. CDR3 DNA sequence: TGCGCCAGCAGCCCCGGGACAGGGGGCCGGTATGGCTACACCTTC.

In its sample, this clonotype was seen many times. The rearrangement joins TRBV4-3 to TRBJ2-7; D is unclear. This CDR3 spans 12 amino acids. Per the germline V gene, CDR1 is LGHNA and CDR2 is YSLEER. The ends were cut back, 4 bases at V and 3 bases at J, with 7 bases in the middle. The CDR3 here is CASSPEDYEQYF. As DNA, the CDR3 is TGCGCCAGCAGCCCCGAAGACTACGAGCAGTACTTC.

This chain joins TRBV20-1 and TRBJ2-1, with 7 bases matching TRBD2. CDR3 length: 13 amino acids. Germline V CDR1 and CDR2: DFQATT, SNEGSKA (reference sequence). The trim removed 2 bases at V and 5 bases at J, leaving 3 bases unmatched. CDR3 region: CSARSLADNEQFF. The CDR3 DNA follows: TGCAGTGCTAGAAGTCTAGCGGACAATGAGCAGTTCTTC.

The chain couples TRBV10-3 to TRBJ1-1; a weak D match, TRBD1 (5 bases). Between the trimmed V and J ends, which lost 6 bases and 6 bases, there was a span of 14 bases. The V gene's germline CDR1 is ENHRY and CDR2 SYGVKD. The CDR3 has 13 residues. The CDR3 sequence is CAISGGTRPEAFF. The CDR3 DNA reads as TGTGCCATCAGCGGAGGGACCCGCCCTGAAGCTTTCTTT.

This clonotype was seen more than once but under ten times. The V gene is TRBV5-6, the J gene TRBJ1-1, with 7 bases identical to TRBD1. Germline V CDR1 and CDR2: SGHDT, YYEEEE. This CDR3 region has 14 residues. V was pared by 5 bases and J by 7 bases, with 11 bases of the junction left unmatched. CDR3 DNA sequence: TGTGCCAGCAGAATAGGGACAGCCAGATATGAAGCTTTCTTT. This codes for CASRIGTARYEAFF.

In its sample, this clonotype was seen many times. This sequence joins TRBV7-2 and TRBJ2-3; TRBD2 matches 8 bases. CDR3 length: 16 residues. Trimming took 2 bases from V and 3 from J; bases not matched to a gene: 7. Germline CDR1 reads SGHTA; CDR2 reads FQGNSA. The CDR3 here is CASSLSGGDWTDTQYF. CDR3 coding DNA: TGTGCCAGCAGCTTATCGGGGGGGGACTGGACAGATACGCAGTATTTT. The whole variable domain, filled in from reference TRBV7-2 and TRBJ2-3, reads GAGVSQSPSNKVTEKGKDVELRCDPISGHTALYWYRQSLGQGLEFLIYFQGNSAPDKSGLPSDRFSAERTGGSVSTLTIQRTQQEDSAVYLCASSLSGGDWTDTQYFGPGTRLTVL.

V usage is TRBV9 and J usage is TRBJ1-2, with D perhaps matching TRBD1 (5 bases). The CDR3 extends over 14 amino acids. CDR1 is SGDLS and CDR2 is YYNGEE in the germline V gene. The ends were cut back, 0 bases at V and 4 bases at J, with 10 bases in the middle. In DNA, the CDR3 is TGTGCCAGCAGCGTAGCTGAGGGGAGCTATGGCTACACCTTC. This codes for CASSVAEGSYGYTF.